The present T cell receptor beta chain was sequenced within a study of T cells after yellow fever vaccination. The 5'RACE template-switching step produced TCR cDNA and added a universal primer site and UMIs. TCRdb reprocessed the 5' RACE reads via MiXCR and lists one record per CDR3 protein. Of 95,000 to 150,000 distinct CDR3 sequences listed, about 7% are singletons. At least ten counts were recorded for this clonotype. The antigen is not known. With 5 bases clipped from V and 4 bases from J, the junction kept 11 bases outside the gene matches. This CDR3 comprises 15 residues. Germline V CDR1 and CDR2: SGHRS, YFSETQ. Overall study results and limits: Few clonotypes appeared in both CD4 and CD8 compartments.

This sequence was found in a man between 18 and 29 years old who received the YFV17D yellow fever vaccine. Material: CD4+ T cells sorted from PBMCs, obtained roughly 10 days after the first yellow fever vaccination. The rearrangement links TRBV5-1 to TRBJ1-2; 7 positions agree with TRBD1. The CDR3 nucleotides read TGCGCCAGCAGGCATCGGGACAGCGGACCCTATGGCTACACCTTC. It translates to CASRHRDSGPYGYTF.